This is a list of T cell receptor beta chains from one sample in a study of CD8 T cells in ankylosing spondylitis. TCRdb fed the 5' RACE reads into MiXCR, producing one record per CDR3 protein. The sample carries 250,000 to 350,000 distinct CDR3 sequences, around 21% recorded once. The sequencing sample was made of blood, either unsorted or a sorted T cell fraction (not recorded which). These receptors all come from a female donor with ankylosing spondylitis or in good health (not recorded which). Both conserved end residues are part of each CDR3. The D gene is left open where the match is weak. Clone sizes are given selectively: once, few, many, or a class where the clone is expanded.

V	J	size	D	DNA	CDR3
TRBV6-5	TRBJ1-2	NA	NA	TGTGCCACGGAATCAGGCGGCAGGTACACCTTC	CATESGGRYTF
TRBV27	TRBJ2-7	few	NA	TGTGCCAGCAGTTTAGGGCGGCGGCCCACCTACGAGCAGTACTTC	CASSLGRRPTYEQYF
TRBV28	TRBJ1-2	NA	NA	TGTGCCACCACTACCAGTCACTATGGCTACACCTTC	CATTTSHYGYTF
TRBV20-1	TRBJ1-1	NA	TRBD1	TGCAGTGCTAGAGAAACAGGGGACCCTGAAGCTTTCTTT	CSARETGDPEAFF
TRBV7-9	TRBJ2-3	few	NA	TGTGCCAGCAGCTCGAGCAGACCCACAGATACGCAGTATTTT	CASSSSRPTDTQYF
TRBV20-1	TRBJ2-1	few	NA	TGCAGTGCTAGTGGAGCGCGAGATGAGCAGTTCTTC	CSASGARDEQFF
TRBV11-2	TRBJ1-3	few	NA	TGTGCCAGCAGCCAAGGGAGGCCTGGAAACACCATATATTTT	CASSQGRPGNTIYF
TRBV20-1	TRBJ2-4	few	TRBD2	TGCAGTGCGGAGTTAAGGCTAGCGGGCATAGCCAAAAACATTCAGTACTTC	CSAELRLAGIAKNIQYF
TRBV7-2	TRBJ2-1	NA	NA	TGTGCCAGCAGCTTAGACCCGAGGGGGAATGAGCAGTTCTTC	CASSLDPRGNEQFF
TRBV7-9	TRBJ1-1	few	NA	TGTGCCAGCACTTCAGCCAGCGGCACTGAAGCTTTCTTT	CASTSASGTEAFF
TRBV12-3/TRBV12-4	TRBJ1-1	many	NA	TGTGCCAGCAGTAGACAGAGCCCCACTGAAGCTTTCTTT	CASSRQSPTEAFF
TRBV7-9	TRBJ2-5	few	TRBD2	TGTGCCAGCAGCCGGACTAGCGAGGGCGAGACCCAGTACTTC	CASSRTSEGETQYF
TRBV4-3	TRBJ2-7	few	NA	TGCGCCAGCAGCCAAGGTAGGGCAAAGGCGAACGAGCAGTACTTC	CASSQGRAKANEQYF
TRBV2	TRBJ2-5	few	NA	TGTGCCAGCAGGGGCCTGGAGACCCAGTACTTC	CASRGLETQYF
TRBV2	TRBJ1-1	few	NA	TGTGCCAGCAAAAGCAGTGGCACTGAAGCTTTCTTT	CASKSSGTEAFF
TRBV20-1	TRBJ2-1	NA	NA	TGCAGTGCTACAATGGGGCTAGGTTTTTGGGAGCAGTTCTTC	CSATMGLGFWEQFF
TRBV25-1	TRBJ2-7	NA	TRBD1	TGTGCCGTCTCCGAACAGGGGGCTCTTTCCTACGAGCAGTACTTC	CAVSEQGALSYEQYF
TRBV6-5	TRBJ2-7	NA	NA	TGTGCCAGCAGTTACTCGAGGCTCTCCTACGAGCAGTACTTC	CASSYSRLSYEQYF
TRBV10-3	TRBJ2-1	NA	NA	TGTGCCATCAGTACCCAGGGGGGCTCCTACAATGAGCAGTTCTTC	CAISTQGGSYNEQFF
TRBV20-1	TRBJ2-7	NA	TRBD1	TGCAGTGCTAGATCGGACAGGGCGGGAGAGCAGTACTTC	CSARSDRAGEQYF
TRBV19	TRBJ2-7	few	NA	TGTGCCAGTAGTATTGGCAGGAGGAGCTCCTACGAGCAGTACTTC	CASSIGRRSSYEQYF
TRBV29-1	TRBJ2-5	many	NA	TGCAGCGTTGACGGAGGGGCGTTTTGGGAGACCCAGTACTTC	CSVDGGAFWETQYF
TRBV2	TRBJ1-2	NA	NA	TGTGCCAGCAGGACGGACAGCGGCTATGGCTACACCTTC	CASRTDSGYGYTF
TRBV5-1	TRBJ2-3	NA	NA	TGCGCCAGCAGAACAAGCGTTAGCACAGATACGCAGTATTTT	CASRTSVSTDTQYF
TRBV12-3/TRBV12-4	TRBJ2-2	NA	NA	TGTGCCAGCAGCCCGAGGTTAGGCGGGGAGCTGTTTTTT	CASSPRLGGELFF
TRBV7-2	TRBJ2-4	NA	NA	TGTGCCAGCAGCTTAAACGGGGTAGCCAAAAACATTCAGTACTTC	CASSLNGVAKNIQYF
TRBV5-6	TRBJ1-2	few	NA	TGTGCCAGCAGCCTCCTTGGAGTGAATGGCTACACCTTC	CASSLLGVNGYTF
TRBV24-1	TRBJ2-1	few	NA	TGTGCCACCTCCGGTGGGAGTAGGAATGAGCAGTTCTTC	CATSGGSRNEQFF
TRBV11-3	TRBJ2-1	NA	TRBD2	TGTGCCAGCAGCCCTTTTAGCGGGAGGGCCGGCAATGAGCAGTTCTTC	CASSPFSGRAGNEQFF
TRBV10-2	TRBJ2-3	few	TRBD2	TGCGCCAGCAGTTCTCTGGGACTAGAAGTCGATACGCAGTATTTT	CASSSLGLEVDTQYF
TRBV12-3/TRBV12-4	TRBJ2-7	few	TRBD1	TGTGCCAGCAGTCCACAGGACAGGGGCTACGAGCAGTACTTC	CASSPQDRGYEQYF
TRBV20-1	TRBJ2-1	few	NA	TGCAGTGCGGGCCACCCCGTCGGCAATGAGCAGTTCTTC	CSAGHPVGNEQFF
TRBV12-3/TRBV12-4	TRBJ1-1	many	NA	TGTGCCAGCAGTTTAAGTAACACTGAAGCTTTCTTT	CASSLSNTEAFF
TRBV30	TRBJ2-2	many	TRBD2	TGTGCATATGGAACGGCGGGAGGGGACACCGGGGAGCTGTTTTTT	CAYGTAGGDTGELFF
TRBV20-1	TRBJ2-7	NA	NA	TGCAGTGCGAATGGACGGCCAAGCTCCTACGAGCAGTACTTC	CSANGRPSSYEQYF
TRBV6-1	TRBJ1-4	few	NA	TGTGCCAGCCTTGCAACTAATGAAAAACTGTTTTTT	CASLATNEKLFF
TRBV21-1	TRBJ1-2	few	NA	TGTGCCAGCACCCAGGACAGATACTATGGCTACACCTTC	CASTQDRYYGYTF